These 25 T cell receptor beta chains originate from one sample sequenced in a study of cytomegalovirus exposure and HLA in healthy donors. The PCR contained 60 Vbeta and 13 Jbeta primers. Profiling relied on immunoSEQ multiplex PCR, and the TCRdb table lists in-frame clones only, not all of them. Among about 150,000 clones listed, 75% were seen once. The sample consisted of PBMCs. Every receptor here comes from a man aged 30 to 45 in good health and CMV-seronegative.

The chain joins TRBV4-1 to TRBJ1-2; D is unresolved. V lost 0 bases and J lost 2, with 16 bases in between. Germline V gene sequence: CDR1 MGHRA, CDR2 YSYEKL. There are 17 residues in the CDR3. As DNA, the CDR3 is TGCGCCAGCAGCCAAGAGGCAGAACCTGCACCCAACTATGGCTACACCTTC. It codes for CASSQEAEPAPNYGYTF.

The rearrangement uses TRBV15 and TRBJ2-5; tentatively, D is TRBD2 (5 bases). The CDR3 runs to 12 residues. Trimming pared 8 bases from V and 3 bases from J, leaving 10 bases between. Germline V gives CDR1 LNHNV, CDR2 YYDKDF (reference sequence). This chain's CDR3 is CATGVEEETQYF. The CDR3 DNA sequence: TGTGCCACCGGAGTGGAGGAAGAGACCCAGTACTTC.

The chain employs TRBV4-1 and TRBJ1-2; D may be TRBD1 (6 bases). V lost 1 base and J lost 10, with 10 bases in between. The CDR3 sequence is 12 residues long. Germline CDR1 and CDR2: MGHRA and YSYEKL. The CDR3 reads CASSQARTAYTF. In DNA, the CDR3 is TGCGCCAGCAGCCAAGCGAGGACAGCCTACACCTTC.

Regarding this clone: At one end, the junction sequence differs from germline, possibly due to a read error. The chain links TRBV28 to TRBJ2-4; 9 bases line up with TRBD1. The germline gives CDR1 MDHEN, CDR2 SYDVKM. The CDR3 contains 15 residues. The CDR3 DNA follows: TGTGCCAGCAGTTTAAAGGACAGGGGCACCAACAGTCAGTACTTC. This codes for CASSLKDRGTNSQYF.

The CDR3 reads CASSLRREDRTDTQYF. Here the CDR3 DNA reads TGTGCCAGCAGCTTGAGGCGGGAAGACCGCACAGATACGCAGTATTTT. The V call is TRBV5-4, the J call TRBJ2-3; D possibly corresponds to TRBD2 (6 bases). The V end lost 1 base, the J end lost 1 base, and 13 bases lay between the germline ends. Germline-derived CDR1 and CDR2 are SGHNT and YYREEE (reference sequence). The CDR3 is 16 amino acids.

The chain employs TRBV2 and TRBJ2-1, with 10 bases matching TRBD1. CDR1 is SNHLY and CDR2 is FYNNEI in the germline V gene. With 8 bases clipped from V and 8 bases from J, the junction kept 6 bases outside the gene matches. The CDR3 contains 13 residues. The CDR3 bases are TGTGCCAGCGCGACAGGGGGCGGCGATGAGCAGTTCTTC. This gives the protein CASATGGGDEQFF.

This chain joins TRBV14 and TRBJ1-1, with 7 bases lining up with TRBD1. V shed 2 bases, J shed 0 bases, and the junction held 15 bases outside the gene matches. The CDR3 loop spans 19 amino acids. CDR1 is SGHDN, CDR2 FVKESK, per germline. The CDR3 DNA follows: TGTGCCAGCAGCCAACACCGGGGGACAGCTTCCTTTATGAACACTGAAGCTTTCTTT. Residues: CASSQHRGTASFMNTEAFF.

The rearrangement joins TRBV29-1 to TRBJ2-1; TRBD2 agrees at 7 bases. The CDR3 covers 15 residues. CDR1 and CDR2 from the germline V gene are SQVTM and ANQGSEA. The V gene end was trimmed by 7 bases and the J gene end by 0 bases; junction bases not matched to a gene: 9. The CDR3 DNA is TGCAGCGCTGGGGGGGGACTGAGCTCCTACAATGAGCAGTTCTTC. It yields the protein CSAGGGLSSYNEQFF.

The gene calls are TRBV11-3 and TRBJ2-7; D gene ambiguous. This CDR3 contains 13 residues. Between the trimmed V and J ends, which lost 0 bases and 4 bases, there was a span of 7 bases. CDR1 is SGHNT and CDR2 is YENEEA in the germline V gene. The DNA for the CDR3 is TGTGCCAGCAGCTTAGATATAAATTACGAGCAGTACTTC. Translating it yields CASSLDINYEQYF.

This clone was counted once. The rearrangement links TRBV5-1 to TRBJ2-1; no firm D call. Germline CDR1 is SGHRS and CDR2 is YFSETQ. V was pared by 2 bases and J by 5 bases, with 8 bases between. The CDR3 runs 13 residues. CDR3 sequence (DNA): TGCGCCAGCAGCTTAGGAGAGAACAATGAGCAGTTCTTC. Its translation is CASSLGENNEQFF.

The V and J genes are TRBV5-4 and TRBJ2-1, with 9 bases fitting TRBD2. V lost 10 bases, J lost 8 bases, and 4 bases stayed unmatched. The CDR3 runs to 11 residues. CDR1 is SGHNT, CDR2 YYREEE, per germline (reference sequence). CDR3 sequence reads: CAAGGGHEQFF. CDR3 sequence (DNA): TGTGCCGCGGGGGGGGGCCATGAGCAGTTCTTC. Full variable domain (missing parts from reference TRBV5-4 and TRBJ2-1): ETGVTQSPTHLIKTRGQQVTLRCSSQSGHNTVSWYQQALGQGPQFIFQYYREEENGRGNFPPRFSGLQFPNYSSELNVNALELDDSALYLCAAGGGHEQFFGPGTRLTVL.

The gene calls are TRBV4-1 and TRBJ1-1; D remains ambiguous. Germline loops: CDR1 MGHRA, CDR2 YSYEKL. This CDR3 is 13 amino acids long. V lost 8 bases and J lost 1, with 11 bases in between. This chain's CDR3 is CASGPERNTEAFF. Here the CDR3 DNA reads TGCGCCAGCGGCCCCGAGCGGAACACTGAAGCTTTCTTT.

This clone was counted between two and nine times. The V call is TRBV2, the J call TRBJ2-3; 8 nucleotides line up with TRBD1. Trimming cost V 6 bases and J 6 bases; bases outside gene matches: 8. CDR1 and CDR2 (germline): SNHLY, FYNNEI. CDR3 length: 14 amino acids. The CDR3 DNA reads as TGTGCCAGCAGAGCCGACAGGGGCTGGGATACGCAGTATTTT. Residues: CASRADRGWDTQYF.

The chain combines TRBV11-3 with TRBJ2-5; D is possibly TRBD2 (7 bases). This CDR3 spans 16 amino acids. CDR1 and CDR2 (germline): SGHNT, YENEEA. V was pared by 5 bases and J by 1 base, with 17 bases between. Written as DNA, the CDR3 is TGTGCCAGCAGCAGGGGGGGTAGCGGATCCCAAGAGACCCAGTACTTC. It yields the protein CASSRGGSGSQETQYF.

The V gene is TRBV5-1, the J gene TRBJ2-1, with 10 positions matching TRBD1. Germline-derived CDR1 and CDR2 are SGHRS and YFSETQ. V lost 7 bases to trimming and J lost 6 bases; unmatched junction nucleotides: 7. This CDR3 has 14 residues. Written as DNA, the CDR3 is TGCGCCAGCTCAGGGACAGGGGATAGCAATGAGCAGTTCTTC. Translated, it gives CASSGTGDSNEQFF. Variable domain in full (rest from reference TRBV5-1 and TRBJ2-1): KAGVTQTPRYLIKTRGQQVTLSCSPISGHRSVSWYQQTPGQGLQFLFEYFSETQRNKGNFPGRFSGRQFSNSRSEMNVSTLELGDSALYLCASSGTGDSNEQFFGPGTRLTVL.

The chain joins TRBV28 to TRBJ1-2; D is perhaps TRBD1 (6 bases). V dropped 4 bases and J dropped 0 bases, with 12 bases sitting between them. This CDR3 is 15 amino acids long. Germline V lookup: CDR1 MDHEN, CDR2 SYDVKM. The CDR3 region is CASSYPGTTNYGYTF. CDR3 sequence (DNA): TGTGCCAGCAGTTACCCCGGGACAACTAACTATGGCTACACCTTC.

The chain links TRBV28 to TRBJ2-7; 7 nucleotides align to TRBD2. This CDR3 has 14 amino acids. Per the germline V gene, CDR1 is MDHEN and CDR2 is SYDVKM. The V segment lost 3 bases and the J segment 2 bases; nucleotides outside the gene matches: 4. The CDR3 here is CASSFERGAYEQYF. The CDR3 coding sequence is TGTGCCAGCAGTTTTGAGCGGGGAGCCTACGAGCAGTACTTC.

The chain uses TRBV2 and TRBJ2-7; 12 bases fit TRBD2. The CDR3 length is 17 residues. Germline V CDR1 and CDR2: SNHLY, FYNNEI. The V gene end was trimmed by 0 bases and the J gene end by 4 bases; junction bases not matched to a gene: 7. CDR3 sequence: CASSEAPQLAGGYEQYF. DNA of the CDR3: TGTGCCAGCAGTGAAGCCCCTCAACTAGCGGGAGGTTACGAGCAGTACTTC.

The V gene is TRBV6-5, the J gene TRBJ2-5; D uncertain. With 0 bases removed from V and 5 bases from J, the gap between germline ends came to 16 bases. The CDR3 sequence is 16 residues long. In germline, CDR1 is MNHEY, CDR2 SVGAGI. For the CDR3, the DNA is TGTGCCAGCAGTTACTCTCCCATTCCTTCTAGTGAGACCCAGTACTTC. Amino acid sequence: CASSYSPIPSSETQYF.

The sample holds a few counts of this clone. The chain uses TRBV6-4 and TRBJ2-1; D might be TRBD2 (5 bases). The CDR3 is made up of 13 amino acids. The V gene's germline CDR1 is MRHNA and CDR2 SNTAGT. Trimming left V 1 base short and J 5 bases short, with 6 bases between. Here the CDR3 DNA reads TGTGCCAGCAGTGACTTCGGGGACAATGAGCAGTTCTTC. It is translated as CASSDFGDNEQFF.

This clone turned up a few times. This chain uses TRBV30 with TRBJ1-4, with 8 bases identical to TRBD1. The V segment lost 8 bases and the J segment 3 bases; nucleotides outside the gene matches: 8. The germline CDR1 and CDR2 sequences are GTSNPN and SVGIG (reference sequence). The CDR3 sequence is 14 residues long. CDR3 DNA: TGTGCCGGGGACAGGCCCGACTCTAATGAAAAACTGTTTTTT. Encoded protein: CAGDRPDSNEKLFF.

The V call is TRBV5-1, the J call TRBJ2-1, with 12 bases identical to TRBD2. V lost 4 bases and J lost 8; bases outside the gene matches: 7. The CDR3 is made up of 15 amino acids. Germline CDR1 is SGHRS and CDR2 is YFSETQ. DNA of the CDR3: TGCGCCAGCAGCGACCCTAGCGGGAGGGCGTATGAGCAGTTCTTC. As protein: CASSDPSGRAYEQFF. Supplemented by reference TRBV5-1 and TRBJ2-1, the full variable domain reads KAGVTQTPRYLIKTRGQQVTLSCSPISGHRSVSWYQQTPGQGLQFLFEYFSETQRNKGNFPGRFSGRQFSNSRSEMNVSTLELGDSALYLCASSDPSGRAYEQFFGPGTRLTVL.

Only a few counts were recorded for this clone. The CDR3 region is CASSMRRGKANYGYTF. CDR3 in DNA: TGTGCCAGTAGTATGAGAAGGGGAAAAGCTAACTATGGCTACACCTTC. The chain joins TRBV19 to TRBJ1-2; D possibly corresponds to TRBD1 (5 bases). V was clipped by 3 bases and J by 0 bases, with 14 bases between them. The CDR3 has 16 residues. Germline CDR1 is LNHDA and CDR2 is SQIVND (reference sequence).

CDR3 in amino acids: CASTPGGRNQPQHF. In DNA form, the CDR3 reads TGTGCCAGCACCCCCGGGGGGCGGAATCAGCCCCAGCATTTT. The rearrangement joins TRBV6-6 to TRBJ1-5; D is possibly TRBD1 (6 bases). Per germline, CDR1 MNHNY and CDR2 SVGAGI (reference sequence). This CDR3 is 14 amino acids long. V shed 7 bases and J shed 4 bases, with 14 bases lying between them.

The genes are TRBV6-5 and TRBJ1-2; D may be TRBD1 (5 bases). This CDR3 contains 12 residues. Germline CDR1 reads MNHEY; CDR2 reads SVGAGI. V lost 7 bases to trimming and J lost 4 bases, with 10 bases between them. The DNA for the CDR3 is TGTGCCAGCAAAGGAGGGGTCTATGGCTACACCTTC. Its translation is CASKGGVYGYTF.